The sequence of this T cell receptor beta chain was determined in a study of T cell responses to AZD1222 COVID-19 vaccine. Broader study findings: Only a handful of AZD1222 recipients, roughly 6 in all, had baseline seropositivity. Variant regions that are unmutated are reportedly the target of nearly half of spike-specific TCRs.

TCRdb's table, derived via immunoSEQ multiplex PCR, lists solely in-frame clones and lacks some. The repertoire consists of about 150,000 clones, with around 91% occurring once and the leading ten covering approximately 5.9%. Germline V CDR1 and CDR2: WSHSY, SAAADI. CDR3 length equals 13 residues. V was trimmed by 6 bases and J by 1 base, leaving 9 bases between them. Concerning this clone: Its antigen remains unknown.

This specimen was peripheral blood, taken 28 days after the second AZD1222 dose. The chain recombines TRBV10-2 with TRBJ1-2; a weak D match, TRBD1 (5 bases). The receptor was derived from an adult who received the AZD1222 COVID-19 vaccine. The CDR3 loop reads CASRKTDNYGYTF. CDR3 nucleotide sequence: TGCGCCAGCAGAAAGACAGATAACTATGGCTACACCTTC.